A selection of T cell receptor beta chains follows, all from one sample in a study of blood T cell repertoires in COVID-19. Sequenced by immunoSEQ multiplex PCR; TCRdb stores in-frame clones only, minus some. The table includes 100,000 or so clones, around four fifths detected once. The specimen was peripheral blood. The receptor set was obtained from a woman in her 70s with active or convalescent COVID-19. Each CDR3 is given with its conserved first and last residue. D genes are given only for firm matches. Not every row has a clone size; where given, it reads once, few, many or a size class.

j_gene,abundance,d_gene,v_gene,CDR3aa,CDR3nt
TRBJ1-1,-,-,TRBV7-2,CASSYGGAGNTEAFF,TGTGCCAGCAGCTACGGAGGGGCCGGGAACACTGAAGCTTTCTTT
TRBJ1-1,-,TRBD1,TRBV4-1,CASSHRFDRVNTEAFF,TGCGCCAGCAGCCACAGATTCGACAGGGTCAACACTGAAGCTTTCTTT
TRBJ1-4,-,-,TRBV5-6,CASSPTSGQTNEKLFF,TGTGCCAGCAGCCCAACCAGTGGACAAACTAATGAAAAACTGTTTTTT
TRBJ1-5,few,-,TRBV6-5,CASRGVGQGQPQHF,TGTGCCAGCAGAGGGGTCGGGCAGGGTCAGCCCCAGCATTTT
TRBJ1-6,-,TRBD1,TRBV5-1,CASSLDTGGFNSPLHF,TGCGCCAGCAGCTTGGATACAGGGGGCTTTAATTCACCCCTCCACTTT
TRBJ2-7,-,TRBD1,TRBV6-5,CASSYSYRGRSSEQYF,TGTGCCAGCAGTTACTCTTACAGGGGGAGATCGAGCGAGCAGTACTTC
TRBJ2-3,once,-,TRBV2,CASLETSTDTQYF,TGTGCCAGCTTAGAAACTAGCACAGATACGCAGTATTTT
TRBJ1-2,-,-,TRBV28,CASSLDPGHGDGYTF,TGTGCCAGCAGTTTAGATCCCGGACACGGTGATGGCTACACCTTC
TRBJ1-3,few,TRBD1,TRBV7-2,CASSTRTGGDTIYF,TGTGCCAGCAGCACCCGGACAGGGGGGGACACCATATATTTT
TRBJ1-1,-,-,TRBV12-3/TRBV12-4,CASSGGTEAFF,TGTGCCAGCAGTGGAGGCACTGAAGCTTTCTTT
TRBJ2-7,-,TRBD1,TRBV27,CASSRSAGTGVNEQYF,TGTGCCAGCAGTCGATCCGCAGGGACAGGGGTAAACGAGCAGTACTTC
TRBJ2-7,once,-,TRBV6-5,CASSWTDEQYF,TGTGCCAGCAGTTGGACAGACGAGCAGTACTTC
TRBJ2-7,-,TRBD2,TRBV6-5,CASSYGVAGGSYEQYF,TGTGCCAGCAGTTACGGGGTAGCGGGGGGCTCCTACGAGCAGTACTTC
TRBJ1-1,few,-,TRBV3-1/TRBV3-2,CASSQPGATEAFF,TGTGCCAGCAGCCAACCAGGGGCCACTGAAGCTTTCTTT
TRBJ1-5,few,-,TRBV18,CASSQQGWGNQPQHF,TGTGCCAGCTCACAGCAGGGGTGGGGCAATCAGCCCCAGCATTTT
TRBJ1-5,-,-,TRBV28,CASSSKLGNQPQHF,TGTGCCAGCAGTTCAAAGCTAGGCAATCAGCCCCAGCATTTT
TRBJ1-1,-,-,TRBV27,CASKFPGNTEAFF,TGTGCCAGCAAATTTCCAGGGAACACTGAAGCTTTCTTT
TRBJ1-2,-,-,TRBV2,CASKRGVDGYTF,TGTGCCAGCAAGCGGGGAGTAGATGGCTACACCTTC
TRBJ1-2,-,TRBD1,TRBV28,CASAVYDRVSYGYTF,TGTGCCAGCGCAGTTTACGACAGGGTTTCCTATGGCTACACCTTC
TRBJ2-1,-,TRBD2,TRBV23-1,CAVPMGGVCSYNEQFF,TGCGCCGTACCCATGGGGGGGGTCTGCTCCTACAATGAGCAGTTCTTC
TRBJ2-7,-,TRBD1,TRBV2,CASKGTMGQGTEQYF,TGTGCCAGCAAGGGAACCATGGGACAGGGGACCGAGCAGTACTTC
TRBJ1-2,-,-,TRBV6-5,CASSYAATQGLTF,TGTGCCAGCAGTTACGCCGCAACCCAGGGACTCACCTTC
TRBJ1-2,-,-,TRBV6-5,CASSTQGRDGYTF,TGTGCCAGCAGTACACAGGGTAGGGATGGCTACACCTTC
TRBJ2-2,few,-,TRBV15,CATSRVQGRGELFF,TGTGCCACCAGCAGAGTCCAGGGCCGAGGGGAGCTGTTTTTT
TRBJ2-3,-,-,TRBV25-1,CASSKYGTDTQYF,TGTGCCAGCAGTAAATACGGGACAGATACGCAGTATTTT
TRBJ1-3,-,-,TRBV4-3,CASSQDIRNTIYF,TGCGCCAGCAGCCAAGATATCCGGAACACCATATATTTT
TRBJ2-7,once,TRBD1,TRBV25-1,CASSEYGQGGSYEQYF,TGTGCCAGCAGTGAATATGGACAGGGGGGCTCCTACGAGCAGTACTTC
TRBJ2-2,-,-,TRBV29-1,CSVGNLNTGELFF,TGCAGCGTTGGAAACTTGAACACCGGGGAGCTGTTTTTT